Sequencing of this TCR beta chain was carried out in a study of human T cells and chemical hapten exposure. The study, taken as a whole, reports: The number of TCRs over 1 in 1000 frequency stayed unchanged after DPC.

Germline CDR1 and CDR2: DFQATT and SNEGSKA (reference sequence). V gave up 4 bases and J gave up 0 bases, with 7 bases separating them. The CDR3 is made up of 13 amino acids. TCRdb independently ran MiXCR on the RACE reads; one entry per CDR3 protein. The sample has 180,000 or so distinct CDR3 sequences; about a fifth are singletons. Regarding time point: patch test 1, 2 weeks after DPC sensitization. As to treatment: therapeutic diphenylcyclopropenone sensitization with weekly scalp DPC. With regard to this clonotype: The antigen remains undetermined.

The source is a woman aged 50 to 60 with alopecia areata. Some clones in this sample may be carry-over from other donors' samples. The J gene is TRBJ2-4, the V gene TRBV20-1; D is undetermined. The sequencing used whole blood, collected in connection with sensitization to the hapten diphenylcyclopropenone (DPC). CDR3 sequence: CSAIEGAKNIQYF. In nucleotides, the CDR3 is TGCAGTGCTATTGAAGGAGCCAAAAACATTCAGTACTTC.